This TCR beta chain comes out of a study of cytomegalovirus exposure and HLA in healthy donors. The germline V and J ends were trimmed by 6 bases and 0 bases, with 15 bases remaining between them. The germline CDR1 and CDR2 sequences are MNHEY and SMNVEV (reference sequence). CDR3 length equals 15 residues. The study ran its PCR with 60 Vbeta and 13 Jbeta primers. TCRdb's table, derived via immunoSEQ multiplex PCR, lists solely in-frame clones and lacks some. The data show about 300,000 clones, more than 80% seen once. Input material: PBMCs. This receptor was obtained from a man aged 35-49 years in good health and CMV-seropositive. The genes are TRBV27 and TRBJ2-7; possible D gene TRBD1, 6 bases. The CDR3, as DNA: TGTGCCAGCAGACTAGGACAGACCAGCTCCTACGAGCAGTACTTC. It codes for CASRLGQTSSYEQYF.